The clone carrying this TCR beta chain has at least ten counts. There are 16 residues in the CDR3. V was cut by 0 bases and J by 0 bases, with 9 bases left in between. CDR1 and CDR2 from the germline V gene are MNHEY and SVGAGI. Using unique molecular identifiers, the investigators prepared the TCRbeta library. MiXCR, applied by TCRdb to the PCR reads, yields one record per CDR3 protein. The sample holds 350,000 to 450,000 distinct CDR3 sequences, about a fifth seen once. These data are taken from a study of T-cell reconstitution after alpha-beta-depleted transplantation in children. This chain connects TRBV6-5 to TRBJ1-3; no reliable D call. The source of this sequence is a human donor who donated a stem cell graft to a child with acute myeloid leukemia. The sample consisted of PBMCs from the stem cell graft donor, taken from the stem cell graft. This CDR3 is CASSYSIEVSGNTIYF. The CDR3 coding sequence is TGTGCCAGCAGTTACTCGATTGAGGTCTCTGGAAACACCATATATTTT.